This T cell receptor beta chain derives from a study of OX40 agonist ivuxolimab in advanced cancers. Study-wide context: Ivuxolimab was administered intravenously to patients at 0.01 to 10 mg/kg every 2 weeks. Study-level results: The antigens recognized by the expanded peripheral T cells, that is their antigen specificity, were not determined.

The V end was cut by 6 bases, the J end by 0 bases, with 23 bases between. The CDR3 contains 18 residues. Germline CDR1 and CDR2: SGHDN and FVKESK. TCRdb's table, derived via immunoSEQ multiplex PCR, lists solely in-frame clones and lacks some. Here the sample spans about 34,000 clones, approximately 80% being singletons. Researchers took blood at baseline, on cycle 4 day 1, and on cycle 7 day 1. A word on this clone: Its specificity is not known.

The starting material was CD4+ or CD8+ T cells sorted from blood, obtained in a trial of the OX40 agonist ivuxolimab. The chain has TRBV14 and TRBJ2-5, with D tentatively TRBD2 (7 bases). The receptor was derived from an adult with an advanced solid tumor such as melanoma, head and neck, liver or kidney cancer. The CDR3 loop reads CASSPRYGAGAHQETQYF. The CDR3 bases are TGTGCCAGCAGTCCAAGATACGGGGCGGGGGCCCACCAAGAGACCCAGTACTTC.